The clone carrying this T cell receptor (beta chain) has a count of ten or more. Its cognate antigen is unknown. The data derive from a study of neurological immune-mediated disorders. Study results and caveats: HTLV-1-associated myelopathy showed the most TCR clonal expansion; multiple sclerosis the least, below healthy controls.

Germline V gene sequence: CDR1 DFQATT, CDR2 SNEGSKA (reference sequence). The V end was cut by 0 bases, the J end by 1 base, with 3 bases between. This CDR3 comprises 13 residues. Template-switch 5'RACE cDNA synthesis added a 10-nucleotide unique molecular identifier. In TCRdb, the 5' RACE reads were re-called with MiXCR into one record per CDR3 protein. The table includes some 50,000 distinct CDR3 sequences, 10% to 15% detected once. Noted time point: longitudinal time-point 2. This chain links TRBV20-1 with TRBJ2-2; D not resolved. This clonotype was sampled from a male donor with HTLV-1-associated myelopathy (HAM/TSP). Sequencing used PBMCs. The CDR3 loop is CSAREGNTGELFF. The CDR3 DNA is TGCAGTGCTAGAGAAGGGAACACCGGGGAGCTGTTTTTT.